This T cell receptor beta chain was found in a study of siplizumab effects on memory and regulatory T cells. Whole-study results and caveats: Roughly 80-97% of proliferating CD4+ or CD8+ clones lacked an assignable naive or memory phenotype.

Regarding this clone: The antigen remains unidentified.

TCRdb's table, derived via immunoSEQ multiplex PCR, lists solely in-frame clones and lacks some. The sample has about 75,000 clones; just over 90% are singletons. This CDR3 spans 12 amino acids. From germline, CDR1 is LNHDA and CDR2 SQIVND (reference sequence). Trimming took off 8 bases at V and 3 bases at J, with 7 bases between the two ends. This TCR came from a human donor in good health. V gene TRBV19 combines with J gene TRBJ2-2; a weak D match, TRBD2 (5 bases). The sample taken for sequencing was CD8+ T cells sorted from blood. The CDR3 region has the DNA TGTGCCAGTCGGGAAGACACCGGGGAGCTGTTTTTT. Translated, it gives CASREDTGELFF.